Below, 15 T cell receptor beta chains from the same sample are listed, as sequenced in a study of neurological immune-mediated disorders. TCRdb itself ran the 5' RACE reads through MiXCR, one entry per CDR3 protein. Of 40,000 or so distinct CDR3 sequences in the sample, roughly 3.1% were seen once. Indicated time point: longitudinal time-point 1 (baseline). Sequencing was carried out using PBMCs. The receptors originated from an older woman with multiple sclerosis.

This clonotype showed up many times. The genes are TRBV7-2 and TRBJ1-5; D ambiguous. The V end lost 4 bases, the J end lost 4 bases, and 8 bases lay between the germline ends. The germline V gene encodes CDR1 SGHTA and CDR2 FQGNSA. CDR3 length: 13 amino acids. As DNA, the CDR3 is TGTGCCAGCAGCTCGACACAAAATCAGCCCCAGCATTTT. It translates to CASSSTQNQPQHF.

This clonotype was recorded at least ten times. This sequence joins TRBV7-6 and TRBJ1-5, with a possible D match to TRBD1 (6 bases). This CDR3 contains 17 residues. Trimming took off 1 base at V and 2 bases at J, with 15 bases between the two ends. In germline, CDR1 is SGHVS, CDR2 FNYEAQ. The CDR3 DNA reads TGTGCCAGCAGCTTAGAGCAGGGGACTATAGGCAATCAGCCCCAGCATTTT. Protein sequence: CASSLEQGTIGNQPQHF.

This clonotype occurred many times. V usage is TRBV6-2 or TRBV6-3 and J usage is TRBJ2-5, with 9 positions matching TRBD1. In germline, CDR1 is MNHEY, CDR2 SVGEGT. The J segment lost 5 bases and the V segment lost 5 bases, leaving 12 bases of the junction unmatched. This CDR3 is 16 amino acids long. CDR3 region: CASSQQTGTGKETQYF. CDR3 sequence (DNA): TGTGCCAGCAGTCAGCAGACCGGGACAGGGAAGGAGACCCAGTACTTC.

The sample holds a few counts of this clonotype. The chain couples TRBV6-5 to TRBJ2-1, with D possibly being TRBD1 (5 bases). Germline CDR1 and CDR2: MNHEY and SVGAGI. This CDR3 spans 15 amino acids. The V end was cut by 0 bases, the J end by 8 bases, with 14 bases between. The CDR3 here is CASSYSQWGTYEQFF. For the CDR3, the DNA is TGTGCCAGCAGTTACTCGCAATGGGGCACCTATGAGCAGTTCTTC.

This clonotype has only a few counts. V gene TRBV7-6 combines with J gene TRBJ2-6; a weak D match, TRBD1 (5 bases). CDR1 and CDR2 from the germline V gene are SGHVS and FNYEAQ. V was trimmed by 1 base and J by 3 bases, leaving 13 bases between them. The CDR3 sequence is 17 residues long. The chain's CDR3 is CASSLGAGLDGANVLTF. The CDR3 bases are TGTGCCAGCAGCTTAGGAGCAGGGTTAGATGGGGCCAACGTCCTGACTTTC.

This clonotype qualifies as medium-sized. V usage is TRBV28 and J usage is TRBJ2-6, with D possibly matching TRBD2 (5 bases). V was pared by 8 bases and J by 0 bases, with 17 bases between. The CDR3 is made up of 17 amino acids. Per the germline V gene, CDR1 is MDHEN and CDR2 is SYDVKM. CDR3 sequence reads: CASRGYGLPSGANVLTF. CDR3 nucleotide sequence: TGTGCCAGCCGGGGTTACGGACTCCCCTCTGGGGCCAACGTCCTGACTTTC.

There are a few counts of this clonotype. The CDR3 DNA reads TGCAGTGCTAGAAACACAGATACGCAGTATTTT. Amino acids: CSARNTDTQYF. The V and J genes are TRBV20-1 and TRBJ2-3; D uncertain. Germline assignment: CDR1 DFQATT and CDR2 SNEGSKA (reference sequence). Deletions cut 2 bases from V and 2 bases from J, with 2 bases between. This CDR3 contains 11 residues.

Many counts were recorded for this clonotype. V and J are TRBV20-1 and TRBJ1-4; TRBD1 agrees at 12 bases. J gave up 2 bases and V 6 bases, and 4 bases lay outside the gene matches. CDR3 size: 15 residues. Looked up from germline, CDR1 is DFQATT and CDR2 is SNEGSKA (reference sequence). As DNA, the CDR3 is TGCAGTGCCGGGACAGGGGGCCAGACTAATGAAAAACTGTTTTTT. Protein sequence: CSAGTGGQTNEKLFF.

This clonotype was picked up a small number of times. The chain carries TRBV13 and TRBJ2-7, with D possibly matching TRBD1 (6 bases). V was trimmed by 0 bases and J by 0 bases, leaving 12 bases between them. The germline CDR1 and CDR2 sequences are PRHDT and FYEKMQ (reference sequence). The CDR3 consists of 16 residues. The CDR3 sequence: CASSLGLGGRSYEQYF. The CDR3 nucleotides are TGTGCCAGCAGCTTAGGCCTAGGGGGTCGCTCCTACGAGCAGTACTTC.

This clonotype occurred many times. V gene TRBV20-1 combines with J gene TRBJ1-1; no clear D. Per the germline V gene, CDR1 is DFQATT and CDR2 is SNEGSKA (reference sequence). This CDR3 region has 17 residues. Trimming stripped 6 bases from V and 0 bases from J, with 23 bases between. In DNA form, the CDR3 reads TGCAGTGCACCTCCCCGACTTACTACCCCCTTGAACACTGAAGCTTTCTTT. Translating gives CSAPPRLTTPLNTEAFF.

This clonotype has a count of ten or more. At one end, the junction sequence differs from germline, possibly due to a read error. V gene TRBV7-7 combines with J gene TRBJ2-7, with a tentative D call TRBD2 (5 bases). This CDR3 has 13 residues. CDR1 is SSHAT, CDR2 FNYEAQ, per germline (reference sequence). CDR3 residues: CASSLALAYEQYF. The CDR3 DNA reads TGTGCTAGCAGCTTAGCGCTGGCCTACGAGCAGTACTTC.

Many counts were recorded for this clonotype. The rearrangement uses TRBV5-1 and TRBJ1-1; 9 bases agree with TRBD1. This CDR3 is built from 14 residues. J lost 14 bases, V lost 0 bases, and 11 bases had no gene match. Germline V lookup: CDR1 SGHRS, CDR2 YFSETQ. CDR3 sequence: CASSLAVKGDREFF. CDR3 in DNA: TGCGCCAGCAGCTTGGCCGTCAAGGGGGACAGGGAATTCTTT.

This clonotype was counted many times. The rearrangement uses TRBV5-1 and TRBJ2-1; no reliable D call. The CDR3 is 13 amino acids. From germline, CDR1 is SGHRS and CDR2 YFSETQ. V lost 4 bases, J lost 3 bases, and 8 bases lay in between. The CDR3 protein is CASSLDNYNEQFF. CDR3 bases: TGCGCCAGCAGCCTTGACAACTACAATGAGCAGTTCTTC.

This clonotype was found many times. V usage is TRBV5-1 and J usage is TRBJ1-1; 9 bases match TRBD1. Trimming cost V 2 bases and J 1 base; bases outside gene matches: 6. The CDR3 has 16 residues. Germline V gene sequence: CDR1 SGHRS, CDR2 YFSETQ. The CDR3 here is CASSFDPGQGNTEAFF. CDR3 DNA: TGCGCCAGCAGCTTTGATCCGGGACAGGGGAACACTGAAGCTTTCTTT.

The table lists this clonotype with many counts. V gene TRBV6-5 combines with J gene TRBJ1-3; 7 positions match TRBD1. Losses at the gene ends were 5 bases for V and 4 bases for J; bases not matched to a gene: 8. Germline CDR1 reads MNHEY; CDR2 reads SVGAGI. The CDR3 has 15 residues. CDR3 residues: CASSRQGGLGNTIYF. The CDR3 coding sequence is TGTGCCAGCAGTCGACAGGGAGGCCTCGGAAACACCATATATTTT.